The rows below give T cell receptor beta chains drawn from one sample of a study of human T cells and chemical hapten exposure. MiXCR, applied by TCRdb to the RACE reads, yields one record per CDR3 protein. The sample holds fewer than 45,000 distinct CDR3 sequences, around 10% seen once. Sequencing was performed on whole blood, taken in connection with sensitization to the hapten diphenylcyclopropenone (DPC). The source is a woman in her thirties or forties with alopecia areata. Some clones in this sample may be carry-over from other donors' samples. The CDR3 runs from the conserved cysteine through the conserved F or W. The D gene is left open where the match is weak. Clone size is shown for a subset of rows, as once, few, many or a class of expanded clone.

v_gene: TRBV10-2; d_gene: .; j_gene: TRBJ1-5; abundance: .; CDR3aa: CASSGERNQPQHF; CDR3nt: TGCGCCAGCAGCGGGGAGCGCAATCAGCCCCAGCATTTT
v_gene: TRBV10-3; d_gene: TRBD2; j_gene: TRBJ2-2; abundance: few; CDR3aa: CAISLGTSGTGELFF; CDR3nt: TGTGCCATCAGTCTCGGGACTAGCGGCACCGGGGAGCTGTTTTTT
v_gene: TRBV6-2/TRBV6-3; d_gene: TRBD1; j_gene: TRBJ1-5; abundance: few; CDR3aa: CASSPDRDYQPQHF; CDR3nt: TGTGCCAGCAGCCCAGACAGGGACTATCAGCCCCAGCATTTT
v_gene: TRBV12-3/TRBV12-4; d_gene: TRBD1; j_gene: TRBJ1-6; abundance: .; CDR3aa: CASNAGQGISPLHF; CDR3nt: TGTGCCAGCAACGCGGGACAGGGAATTTCACCCCTCCACTTT
v_gene: TRBV6-2/TRBV6-3; d_gene: .; j_gene: TRBJ1-2; abundance: .; CDR3aa: CASSRGTPEYYGYTF; CDR3nt: TGTGCCAGCAGTCGCGGGACTCCCGAGTACTATGGCTACACCTTC
v_gene: TRBV7-9; d_gene: TRBD1; j_gene: TRBJ1-4; abundance: many; CDR3aa: CASRSTGGNEKLFF; CDR3nt: TGTGCCAGCAGATCCACAGGGGGAAATGAAAAACTGTTTTTT
v_gene: TRBV2; d_gene: TRBD1; j_gene: TRBJ1-2; abundance: many; CDR3aa: CASSLGTAYGYTF; CDR3nt: TGTGCCAGCAGTCTCGGGACAGCGTATGGCTACACCTTC
v_gene: TRBV6-5; d_gene: .; j_gene: TRBJ2-3; abundance: many; CDR3aa: CASSRADTDTQYF; CDR3nt: TGTGCCAGCAGTAGGGCAGACACAGATACGCAGTATTTT
v_gene: TRBV28; d_gene: TRBD1; j_gene: TRBJ2-7; abundance: few; CDR3aa: CASNTGGPPYEQYF; CDR3nt: TGTGCCAGCAATACAGGGGGCCCTCCCTACGAGCAGTACTTC
v_gene: TRBV9; d_gene: TRBD2; j_gene: TRBJ2-3; abundance: many; CDR3aa: CASSVIAGGETDTQYF; CDR3nt: TGTGCCAGCAGCGTAATTGCGGGAGGCGAGACAGATACGCAGTATTTT
v_gene: TRBV20-1; d_gene: TRBD1; j_gene: TRBJ2-7; abundance: many; CDR3aa: CSAKSRDRVYEQYF; CDR3nt: TGCAGTGCTAAGAGTAGGGACAGGGTCTACGAGCAGTACTTC
v_gene: TRBV19; d_gene: .; j_gene: TRBJ1-2; abundance: many; CDR3aa: CASSILTSLGYGYTF; CDR3nt: TGTGCCAGTAGTATTTTGACAAGCCTCGGCTATGGCTACACCTTC
v_gene: TRBV29-1; d_gene: .; j_gene: TRBJ1-1; abundance: many; CDR3aa: CSARTVFNTEAFF; CDR3nt: TGCAGCGCCCGGACAGTTTTTAACACTGAAGCTTTCTTT
v_gene: TRBV27; d_gene: TRBD2; j_gene: TRBJ2-7; abundance: many; CDR3aa: CASSFYSYRGGSGRSYEQYF; CDR3nt: TGTGCCAGCAGTTTCTACTCCTATCGAGGGGGTAGCGGGAGGTCGTACGAGCAGTACTTC
v_gene: TRBV7-9; d_gene: .; j_gene: TRBJ2-7; abundance: .; CDR3aa: CASSRGGSYEQYF; CDR3nt: TGTGCCAGCAGCCGTGGGGGCTCCTACGAGCAGTACTTC
v_gene: TRBV29-1; d_gene: TRBD1; j_gene: TRBJ1-1; abundance: many; CDR3aa: CSVRTGPNTEAFF; CDR3nt: TGCAGCGTTCGGACAGGGCCGAACACTGAAGCTTTCTTT
v_gene: TRBV18; d_gene: .; j_gene: TRBJ2-1; abundance: few; CDR3aa: CASSPAGLSSYNEQFF; CDR3nt: TGTGCCAGCTCACCCGCAGGGCTGAGCTCCTACAATGAGCAGTTCTTC
v_gene: TRBV7-9; d_gene: TRBD1; j_gene: TRBJ1-6; abundance: many; CDR3aa: CASSVQGGSPLHF; CDR3nt: TGTGCCAGCAGCGTACAGGGGGGTTCACCCCTCCACTTT
v_gene: TRBV15; d_gene: .; j_gene: TRBJ2-7; abundance: many; CDR3aa: CATSRQGSSYEQYF; CDR3nt: TGTGCCACCAGCAGACAGGGGTCAAGCTACGAGCAGTACTTC
v_gene: TRBV12-3/TRBV12-4; d_gene: .; j_gene: TRBJ2-1; abundance: many; CDR3aa: CASSLSRGNEQFF; CDR3nt: TGTGCCAGCAGTTTAAGTCGGGGGAATGAGCAGTTCTTC
v_gene: TRBV29-1; d_gene: TRBD2; j_gene: TRBJ2-5; abundance: few; CDR3aa: CSVRRAGVQETQYF; CDR3nt: TGCAGCGTTCGCCGAGCGGGGGTTCAAGAGACCCAGTACTTC
v_gene: TRBV12-3/TRBV12-4; d_gene: .; j_gene: TRBJ2-2; abundance: .; CDR3aa: CASGAPRHNGELFF; CDR3nt: TGTGCCAGCGGAGCGCCTCGACACAATGGGGAGCTGTTTTTT
v_gene: TRBV28; d_gene: TRBD2; j_gene: TRBJ2-3; abundance: many; CDR3aa: CASSTLVGRGTDTQYF; CDR3nt: TGTGCCAGCAGTACCCTAGTCGGGAGGGGCACAGATACGCAGTATTTT
v_gene: TRBV4-1; d_gene: .; j_gene: TRBJ1-4; abundance: .; CDR3aa: CASSLQPGPGPEKLFF; CDR3nt: TGCGCCAGCAGCCTCCAACCGGGCCCTGGGCCTGAAAAACTGTTTTTT
v_gene: TRBV5-1; d_gene: TRBD1; j_gene: TRBJ1-1; abundance: many; CDR3aa: CASSPVGQASMGAFF; CDR3nt: TGCGCCAGCAGCCCCGTAGGACAGGCTTCTATGGGGGCTTTCTTT
v_gene: TRBV28; d_gene: .; j_gene: TRBJ1-2; abundance: .; CDR3aa: CASSLPPNYGYTF; CDR3nt: TGTGCCAGCAGTTTACCCCCTAACTATGGCTACACCTTC
v_gene: TRBV7-2; d_gene: TRBD1; j_gene: TRBJ1-2; abundance: many; CDR3aa: CASSSLPGQGYGYTF; CDR3nt: TGTGCCAGCAGCTCTCTCCCGGGACAGGGATATGGCTACACCTTC
v_gene: TRBV30; d_gene: .; j_gene: TRBJ1-4; abundance: few; CDR3aa: CAWSQNPGSNEKLFF; CDR3nt: TGTGCCTGGAGTCAAAATCCAGGGTCTAATGAAAAACTGTTTTTT
v_gene: TRBV11-2; d_gene: .; j_gene: TRBJ1-2; abundance: few; CDR3aa: CASSPGQDYGYTF; CDR3nt: TGTGCCAGCAGCCCCGGACAAGACTATGGCTACACCTTC
v_gene: TRBV12-3/TRBV12-4; d_gene: .; j_gene: TRBJ2-2; abundance: .; CDR3aa: CASSYPPTGELFF; CDR3nt: TGTGCCAGCAGTTACCCGCCAACCGGGGAGCTGTTTTTT
v_gene: TRBV12-3/TRBV12-4; d_gene: .; j_gene: TRBJ2-3; abundance: many; CDR3aa: CASSLEVSGGADTQYF; CDR3nt: TGTGCCAGCAGTTTAGAGGTGTCGGGGGGCGCAGATACGCAGTATTTT
v_gene: TRBV10-3; d_gene: TRBD2; j_gene: TRBJ2-3; abundance: few; CDR3aa: CAITSGRPSTDTQYF; CDR3nt: TGTGCCATCACGAGCGGGAGGCCTAGCACAGATACGCAGTATTTT
v_gene: TRBV9; d_gene: .; j_gene: TRBJ2-7; abundance: .; CDR3aa: CASSVTSSYEQYF; CDR3nt: TGTGCCAGCAGCGTCACCTCGTCCTACGAGCAGTACTTC
v_gene: TRBV6-2/TRBV6-3; d_gene: .; j_gene: TRBJ2-7; abundance: many; CDR3aa: CASSTQPYEQYF; CDR3nt: TGTGCCAGCAGTACCCAGCCGTACGAGCAGTACTTC
v_gene: TRBV5-1; d_gene: TRBD1; j_gene: TRBJ2-3; abundance: few; CDR3aa: CASSPEDRASTDTQYF; CDR3nt: TGCGCCAGCAGCCCCGAGGACAGGGCAAGCACAGATACGCAGTATTTT
v_gene: TRBV29-1; d_gene: .; j_gene: TRBJ2-3; abundance: few; CDR3aa: CSAHDTDTQYF; CDR3nt: TGCAGCGCCCATGACACAGATACGCAGTATTTT
v_gene: TRBV3-1; d_gene: .; j_gene: TRBJ2-3; abundance: many; CDR3aa: CASSQADTQYF; CDR3nt: TGTGCCAGCAGCCAAGCAGATACGCAGTATTTT
v_gene: TRBV6-6; d_gene: .; j_gene: TRBJ1-3; abundance: .; CDR3aa: CASSPWGNTIYF; CDR3nt: TGTGCCAGCAGTCCCTGGGGGAACACCATATATTTT
v_gene: TRBV6-1; d_gene: TRBD1; j_gene: TRBJ1-2; abundance: many; CDR3aa: CASSDSSGQGRTYGYTF; CDR3nt: TGTGCCAGCAGTGACTCCTCGGGACAGGGGCGAACTTATGGCTACACCTTC
v_gene: TRBV7-8; d_gene: TRBD1; j_gene: TRBJ1-5; abundance: .; CDR3aa: CASSPFAGTGNQPQHF; CDR3nt: TGTGCCAGCAGCCCTTTTGCCGGGACAGGGAATCAGCCCCAGCATTTT
v_gene: TRBV28; d_gene: .; j_gene: TRBJ2-3; abundance: .; CDR3aa: CASKQGIGTDTQYF; CDR3nt: TGTGCCAGCAAGCAGGGGATTGGCACAGATACGCAGTATTTT
v_gene: TRBV3-1; d_gene: .; j_gene: TRBJ2-1; abundance: .; CDR3aa: CASSQVKDGEQFF; CDR3nt: TGTGCCAGCAGCCAAGTGAAGGACGGCGAGCAGTTCTTC
v_gene: TRBV7-8; d_gene: TRBD1; j_gene: TRBJ2-6; abundance: few; CDR3aa: CASSSGQAGANVLTF; CDR3nt: TGTGCCAGCAGCTCCGGACAGGCTGGGGCCAACGTCCTGACTTTC
v_gene: TRBV28; d_gene: .; j_gene: TRBJ2-1; abundance: many; CDR3aa: CASGPWNEQFF; CDR3nt: TGTGCCAGCGGGCCCTGGAATGAGCAGTTCTTC
v_gene: TRBV28; d_gene: .; j_gene: TRBJ1-3; abundance: .; CDR3aa: CASSLGDSGNTIYF; CDR3nt: TGTGCCAGCAGTTTAGGGGACTCTGGAAACACCATATATTTT
v_gene: TRBV29-1; d_gene: .; j_gene: TRBJ2-1; abundance: .; CDR3aa: CSVEEYRDNEQFF; CDR3nt: TGCAGCGTTGAAGAATATCGGGACAATGAGCAGTTCTTC
v_gene: TRBV3-1; d_gene: TRBD2; j_gene: TRBJ2-1; abundance: many; CDR3aa: CASSQDVSGGAYNEQFF; CDR3nt: TGTGCCAGCAGCCAAGACGTTAGCGGGGGGGCTTACAATGAGCAGTTCTTC
v_gene: TRBV7-2; d_gene: .; j_gene: TRBJ2-1; abundance: .; CDR3aa: CASSEVFGPYYNEQFF; CDR3nt: TGTGCCAGCAGCGAGGTATTCGGGCCCTACTACAATGAGCAGTTCTTC
v_gene: TRBV20-1; d_gene: .; j_gene: TRBJ1-2; abundance: many; CDR3aa: CSAWQAGSNYGYTF; CDR3nt: TGCAGTGCTTGGCAGGCAGGGTCAAACTATGGCTACACCTTC